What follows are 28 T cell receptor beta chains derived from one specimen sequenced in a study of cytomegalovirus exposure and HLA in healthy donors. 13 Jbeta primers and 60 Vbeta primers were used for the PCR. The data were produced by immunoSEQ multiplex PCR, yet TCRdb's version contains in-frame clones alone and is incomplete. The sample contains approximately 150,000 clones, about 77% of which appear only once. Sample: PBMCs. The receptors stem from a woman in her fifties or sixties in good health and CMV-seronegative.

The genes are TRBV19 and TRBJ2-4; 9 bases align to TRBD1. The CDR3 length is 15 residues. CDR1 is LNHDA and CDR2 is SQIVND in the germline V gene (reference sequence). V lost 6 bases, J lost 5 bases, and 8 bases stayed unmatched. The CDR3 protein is CASRADRGGENIQYF. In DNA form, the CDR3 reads TGTGCCAGTAGGGCGGACAGGGGCGGGGAAAACATTCAGTACTTC. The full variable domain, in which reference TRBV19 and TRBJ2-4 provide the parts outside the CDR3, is DGGITQSPKYLFRKEGQNVTLSCEQNLNHDAMYWYRQDPGQGLRLIYYSQIVNDFQKGDIAEGYSVSREKKESFPLTVTSAQKNPTAFYLCASRADRGGENIQYFGAGTRLSVL.

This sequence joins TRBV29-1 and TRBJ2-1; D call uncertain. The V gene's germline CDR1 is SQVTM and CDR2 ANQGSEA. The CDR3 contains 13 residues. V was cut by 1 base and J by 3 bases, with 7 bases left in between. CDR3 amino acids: CSVEGDNYNEQFF. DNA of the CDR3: TGCAGCGTTGAAGGTGACAACTACAATGAGCAGTTCTTC.

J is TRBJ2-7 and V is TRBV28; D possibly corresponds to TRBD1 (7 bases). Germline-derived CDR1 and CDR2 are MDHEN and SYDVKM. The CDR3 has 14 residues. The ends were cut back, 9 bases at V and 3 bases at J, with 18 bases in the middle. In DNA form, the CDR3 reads TGTGCCAGTAATAAGGGGGGACAGTTCTACGAGCAGTACTTC. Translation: CASNKGGQFYEQYF.

This chain's CDR3 is CASSATGQETQYF. CDR3 coding DNA: TGTGCCAGTAGTGCCACAGGTCAAGAGACCCAGTACTTC. The rearrangement links TRBV19 to TRBJ2-5, with D tentatively TRBD1 (5 bases). Germline V gene data show CDR1 as LNHDA and CDR2 as SQIVND (reference sequence). This CDR3 contains 13 residues. The V and J ends lost 5 bases and 2 bases respectively, with 9 bases between them.

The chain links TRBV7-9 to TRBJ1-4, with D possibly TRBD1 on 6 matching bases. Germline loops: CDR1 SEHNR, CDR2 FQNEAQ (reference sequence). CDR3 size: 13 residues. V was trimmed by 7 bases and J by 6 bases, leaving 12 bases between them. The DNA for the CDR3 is TGTGCCAGCACTCGAGAGGGGGATGAAAAACTGTTTTTT. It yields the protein CASTREGDEKLFF.

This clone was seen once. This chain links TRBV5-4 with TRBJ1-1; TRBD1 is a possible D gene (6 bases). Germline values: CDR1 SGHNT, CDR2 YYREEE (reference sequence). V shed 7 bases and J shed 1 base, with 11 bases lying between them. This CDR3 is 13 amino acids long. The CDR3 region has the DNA TGTGCCAGCCTTAGACAGGAGAACACTGAAGCTTTCTTT. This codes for CASLRQENTEAFF.

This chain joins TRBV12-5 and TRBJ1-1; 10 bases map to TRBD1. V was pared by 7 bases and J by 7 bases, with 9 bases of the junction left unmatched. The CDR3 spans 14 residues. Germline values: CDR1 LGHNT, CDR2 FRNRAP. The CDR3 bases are TGTGCTAGTGCTTCGACAGGGGGCGCCAATGAAGCTTTCTTT. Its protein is CASASTGGANEAFF.

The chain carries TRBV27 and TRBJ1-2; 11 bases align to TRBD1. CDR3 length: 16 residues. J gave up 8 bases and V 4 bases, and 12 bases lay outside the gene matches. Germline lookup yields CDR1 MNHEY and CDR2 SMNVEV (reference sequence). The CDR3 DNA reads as TGTGCCAGCAGTTACCGCCCGGGACAGGGGGACTGGGGCTACACCTTC. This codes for CASSYRPGQGDWGYTF.

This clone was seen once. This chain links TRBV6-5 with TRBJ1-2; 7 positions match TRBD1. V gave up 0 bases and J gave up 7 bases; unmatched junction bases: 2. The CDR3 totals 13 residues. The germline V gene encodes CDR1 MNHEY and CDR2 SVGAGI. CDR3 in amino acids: CASSYSGGRGYTF. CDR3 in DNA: TGTGCCAGCAGTTACTCAGGGGGCCGTGGCTACACCTTC.

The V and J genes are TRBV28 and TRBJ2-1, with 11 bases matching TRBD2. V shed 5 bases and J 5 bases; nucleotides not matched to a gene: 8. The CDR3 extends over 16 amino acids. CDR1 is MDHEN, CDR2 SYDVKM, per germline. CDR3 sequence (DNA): TGTGCCAGCAGTCCGCTAGCGGGGGGCATTCACAATGAGCAGTTCTTC. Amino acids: CASSPLAGGIHNEQFF.

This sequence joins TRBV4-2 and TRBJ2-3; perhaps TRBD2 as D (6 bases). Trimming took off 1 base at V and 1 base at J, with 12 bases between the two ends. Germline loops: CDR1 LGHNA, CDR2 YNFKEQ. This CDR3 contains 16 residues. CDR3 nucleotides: TGTGCCAGCAGCCAAGGCCACGGGAGTGGCACAGATACGCAGTATTTT. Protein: CASSQGHGSGTDTQYF.

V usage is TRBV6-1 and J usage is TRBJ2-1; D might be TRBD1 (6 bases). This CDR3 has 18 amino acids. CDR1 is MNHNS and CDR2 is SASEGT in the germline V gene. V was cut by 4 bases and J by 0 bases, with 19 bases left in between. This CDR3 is CASSVVLGGPSSYNEQFF. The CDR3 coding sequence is TGTGCCAGCAGTGTGGTTTTAGGGGGACCCAGCTCCTACAATGAGCAGTTCTTC.

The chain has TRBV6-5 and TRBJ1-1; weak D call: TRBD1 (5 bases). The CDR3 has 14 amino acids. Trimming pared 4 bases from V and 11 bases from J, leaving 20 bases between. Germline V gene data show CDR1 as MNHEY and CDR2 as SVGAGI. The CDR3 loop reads CASSSGQGGIAAFF. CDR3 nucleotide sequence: TGTGCCAGCAGTTCGGGGCAGGGCGGGATTGCTGCTTTCTTT.

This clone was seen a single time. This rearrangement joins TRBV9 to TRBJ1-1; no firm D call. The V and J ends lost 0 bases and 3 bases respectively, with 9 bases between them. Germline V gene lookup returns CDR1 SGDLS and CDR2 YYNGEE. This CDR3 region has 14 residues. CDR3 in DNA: TGTGCCAGCAGCGTAGGAAACAGTCACACTGAAGCTTTCTTT. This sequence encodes CASSVGNSHTEAFF.

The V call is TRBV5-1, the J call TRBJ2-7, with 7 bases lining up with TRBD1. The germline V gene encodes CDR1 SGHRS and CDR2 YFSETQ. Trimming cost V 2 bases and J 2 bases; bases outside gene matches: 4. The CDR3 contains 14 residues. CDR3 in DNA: TGCGCCAGCAGCTTCCACAGGGGCACCTACGAGCAGTACTTC. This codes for CASSFHRGTYEQYF.

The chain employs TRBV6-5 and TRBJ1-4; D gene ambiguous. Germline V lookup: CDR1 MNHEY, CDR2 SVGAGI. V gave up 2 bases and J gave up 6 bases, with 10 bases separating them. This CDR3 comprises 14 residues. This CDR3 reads CASSYTVGDEKLFF. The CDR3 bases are TGTGCCAGCAGTTACACTGTCGGGGATGAAAAACTGTTTTTT.

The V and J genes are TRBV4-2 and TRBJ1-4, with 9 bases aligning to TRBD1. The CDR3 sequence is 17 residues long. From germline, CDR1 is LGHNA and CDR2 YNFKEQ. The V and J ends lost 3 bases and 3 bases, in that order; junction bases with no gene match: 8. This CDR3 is CASSQGYRDRANEKLFF. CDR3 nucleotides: TGTGCCAGCAGCCAGGGATACCGGGACAGGGCTAATGAAAAACTGTTTTTT.

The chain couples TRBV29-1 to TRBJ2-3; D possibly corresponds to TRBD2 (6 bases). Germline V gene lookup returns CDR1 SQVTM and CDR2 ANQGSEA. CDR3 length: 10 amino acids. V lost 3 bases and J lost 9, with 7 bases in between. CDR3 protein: CSVEAGTQYF. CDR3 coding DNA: TGCAGCGTTGAGGCGGGGACGCAGTATTTT.

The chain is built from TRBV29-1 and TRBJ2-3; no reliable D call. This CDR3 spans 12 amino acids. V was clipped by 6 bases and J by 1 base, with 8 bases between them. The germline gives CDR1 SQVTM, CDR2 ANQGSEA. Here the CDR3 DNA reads TGCAGCGTGGCCCCAGGCACAGATACGCAGTATTTT. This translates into CSVAPGTDTQYF.

The CDR3 nucleotides read TGTGCCAGCAGTTACGAGGCAGGACTCTATGGCTACACCTTC. Amino acids: CASSYEAGLYGYTF. The rearrangement joins TRBV6-5 to TRBJ1-2; D gene unclear. The CDR3 covers 14 residues. CDR1 is MNHEY and CDR2 is SVGAGI in the germline V gene. V was shortened by 2 bases and J by 4 bases, with 11 bases between the two germline ends.

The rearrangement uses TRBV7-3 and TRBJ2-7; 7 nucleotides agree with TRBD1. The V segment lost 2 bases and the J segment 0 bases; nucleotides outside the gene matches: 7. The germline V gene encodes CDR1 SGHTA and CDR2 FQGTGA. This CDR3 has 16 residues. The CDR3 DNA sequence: TGTGCCAGCAGCTTATCCTTCGGGACAGTCTCCTACGAGCAGTACTTC. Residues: CASSLSFGTVSYEQYF.

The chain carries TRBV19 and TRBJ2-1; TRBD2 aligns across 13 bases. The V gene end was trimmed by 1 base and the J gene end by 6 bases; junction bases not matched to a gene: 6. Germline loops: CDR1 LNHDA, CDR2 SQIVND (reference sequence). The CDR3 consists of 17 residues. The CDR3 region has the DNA TGTGCCAGTAGTATAGTCTGGACTAGCGGGGGACTCAATGAGCAGTTCTTC. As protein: CASSIVWTSGGLNEQFF. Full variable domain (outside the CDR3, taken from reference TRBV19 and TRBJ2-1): DGGITQSPKYLFRKEGQNVTLSCEQNLNHDAMYWYRQDPGQGLRLIYYSQIVNDFQKGDIAEGYSVSREKKESFPLTVTSAQKNPTAFYLCASSIVWTSGGLNEQFFGPGTRLTVL.

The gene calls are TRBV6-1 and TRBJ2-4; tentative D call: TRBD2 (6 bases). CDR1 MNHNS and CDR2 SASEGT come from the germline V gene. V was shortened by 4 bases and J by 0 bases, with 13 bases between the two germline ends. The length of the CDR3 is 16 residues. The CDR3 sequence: CASSGRERLAKNIQYF. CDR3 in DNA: TGTGCCAGCAGTGGGAGGGAACGACTAGCCAAAAACATTCAGTACTTC.

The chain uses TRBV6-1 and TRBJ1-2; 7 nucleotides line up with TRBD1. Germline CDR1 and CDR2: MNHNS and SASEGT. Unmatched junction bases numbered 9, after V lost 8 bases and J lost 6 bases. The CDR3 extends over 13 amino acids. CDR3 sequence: CASVLRQGDGYTF. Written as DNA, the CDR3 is TGTGCCAGCGTGCTCAGACAGGGCGATGGCTACACCTTC.

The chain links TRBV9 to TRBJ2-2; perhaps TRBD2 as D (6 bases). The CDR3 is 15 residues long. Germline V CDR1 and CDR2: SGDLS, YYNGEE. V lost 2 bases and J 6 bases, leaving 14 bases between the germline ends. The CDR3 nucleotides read TGTGCCAGCAGCGTCGATTTCGGGAGTTCCGGGGAGCTGTTTTTT. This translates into CASSVDFGSSGELFF.

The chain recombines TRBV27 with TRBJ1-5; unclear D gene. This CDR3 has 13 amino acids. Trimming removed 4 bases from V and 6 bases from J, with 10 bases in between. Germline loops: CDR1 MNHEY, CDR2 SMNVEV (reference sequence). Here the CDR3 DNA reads TGTGCCAGCAGTTATACTCCCGGTCAGCCCCAGCATTTT. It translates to CASSYTPGQPQHF.

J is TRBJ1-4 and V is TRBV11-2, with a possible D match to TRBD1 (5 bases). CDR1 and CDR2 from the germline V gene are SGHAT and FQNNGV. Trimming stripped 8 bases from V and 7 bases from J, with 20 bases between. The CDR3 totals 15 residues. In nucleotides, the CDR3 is TGTGCCAGCGGCCGATCGGGGGGTTTAGGTGAAAAACTGTTTTTT. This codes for CASGRSGGLGEKLFF.

The CDR3 region has the DNA TGTGCCAGCAGCTTTGGGCAGGCGTACGAGCAGTACTTC. This sequence encodes CASSFGQAYEQYF. The V and J genes are TRBV5-4 and TRBJ2-7; no firm D call. CDR3 length equals 13 residues. Germline assignment: CDR1 SGHNT and CDR2 YYREEE (reference sequence). V dropped 2 bases and J dropped 4 bases, with 10 bases sitting between them.